This note documents a single T cell receptor (beta chain) sequence. The clone's antigen remains unknown. No base quality information exists; no much larger clone differs at one position. CDR1 and CDR2 were assigned from the germline V gene (reference sequence) as GTSNPN and SVGIG. CDR3 length: 11 amino acids, cysteine to phenylalanine. Kept here is only the CDR3 DNA, which spans 33 bases and is read in frame from base 1. V and J are trimmed by 7 bases and 6 bases, and the gene matches miss 2 bases of the junction. The library relied on RT-PCR. Sequencing instrument: Illumina HiSeq 2500. TCRdb reran the public reads through fastp at Q25 and MiXCR, keeping productive beta chains. CDR3 protein sequences are deduplicated, and each keeps its most common genes and DNA. The sample yields about 540,000 distinct CDR3 sequences; under 30% were counted once. Together, the top ten hold around 2.8% of the sample.

The data are from a study of response to subunit inactivated influenza vaccine (dated by TCRdb to 2017 to 2018). Describing the broader study: To follow how T cells responded to a trivalent subunit inactivated influenza vaccine, the researchers relied on deep quantitative profiling of the T cell receptor repertoire. Broader findings and caveats from the paper: It was suggested by the authors that each seasonal influenza vaccination may recruit only a limited number of new T cells.

The same data also contributed to another study, on T cells expressing NK-cell markers. As the second study states: 5'RACE template switching, by which a universal primer site and unique molecular identifiers were added, was used to make TCR beta cDNA libraries. TCR beta-chain repertoires were profiled in sorted CD3+CD56+NKG2C+, CD3+CD56+NKG2C- and CD3+CD56-NKG2C+ T-cell subsets from several donors. Among the eight sequenced donors, seven were HCMV-seropositive and one was HCMV-seronegative. To restrict sorting to alphabetaTCR-expressing T cells, an anti-gammadeltaTCR antibody was added in several experiments. In about six donors, the dominant CD3+CD56+NKG2C+ clonotypes were found to rank among the top 10 CD8+ clonotypes and to make up roughly 1.0-8% of CD8+ T cells. Those dominant clonotypes were again the most abundant among CD3+CD56-NKG2C+ cells in several donors, at roughly 28.3-65%. Whether the expanded NKG2C-expressing T cell clones were specific for HCMV antigens was left unclear. The eight sequenced donors were randomly selected healthy volunteers, three men and five women. HCMV serostatus was determined by detecting HCMV-specific IgG in serum with a commercial ELISA kit. Peripheral blood mononuclear cells were isolated from blood by Ficoll density gradient centrifugation. Using Miltenyi isolation kits, CD4+ and CD8+ T cells were isolated from PBMC through magnetic immunoseparation. cDNA synthesis was primed from the TCR beta constant segment and was followed by two successive PCR amplification steps. Libraries were sequenced as 2 x 150 bp reads on Illumina HiSeq 2000/2500, MiSeq or NextSeq. MIGEC was used to demultiplex reads and group the reads by UMI, and MiTCR was used to assemble and quantify clonotypes. To exclude erroneous sequences, any TCR cDNA sequence not supported by at least two reads was discarded. The tcR package was used for downstream repertoire analysis, and clonotypes were matched across fractions by CDR3 nucleotide sequence plus V segment. Antigen specificity was annotated against VDJdb with VDJmatch, allowing one amino acid substitution in CDR3.

The sequencing here drew on CD4+ T cells sorted from PBMCs, taken roughly 12 days after vaccination. The receptor was derived from a man in his fifties who received an inactivated influenza vaccine. Donor details come from another sample of the same person, matched by shared clones. The V and J genes are TRBV30 and TRBJ2-1, and 8 junctional nucleotides match TRBD2. This receptor carries the CDR3 CAFGTSNEQFF. The DNA sequence reads TGTGCCTTCGGGACTAGCAATGAGCAGTTCTTC.